The 6 T cell receptor beta chains presented below share a single source sample, sequenced in a study of blood T cell repertoires in COVID-19. Sequencing used immunoSEQ multiplex PCR; TCRdb keeps in-frame clones, though not all of them. The top ten clones hold 3.5% to 5% of a sample with about 160,000 clones, about nine tenths of them seen once. The sample consisted of peripheral blood. Every receptor here comes from a woman aged 60-75 years with active or convalescent COVID-19.

The V gene is TRBV19, the J gene TRBJ2-1; 10 nucleotides agree with TRBD1. The CDR3 covers 14 residues. CDR1 LNHDA and CDR2 SQIVND come from the germline V gene (reference sequence). After removal of 6 bases from V and 8 bases from J, the junction contained 7 bases not matched to a gene. The CDR3 coding sequence is TGTGCCAGTAGCGAAGGGACAGGGGATTATGAGCAGTTCTTC. It translates to CASSEGTGDYEQFF.

The chain links TRBV19 to TRBJ2-4; the match to TRBD2 covers 14 bases. V shed 3 bases, J shed 0 bases, and the junction held 1 base outside the gene matches. Germline lookup yields CDR1 LNHDA and CDR2 SQIVND (reference sequence). There are 17 residues in the CDR3. The CDR3 reads CASSIGLAGGAKNIQYF. The CDR3 nucleotides are TGTGCCAGTAGTATTGGACTAGCGGGGGGAGCCAAAAACATTCAGTACTTC.

V usage is TRBV9 and J usage is TRBJ2-7; TRBD2 matches 11 bases. Germline V gene sequence: CDR1 SGDLS, CDR2 YYNGEE. The V and J ends lost 0 bases and 4 bases, in that order; junction bases with no gene match: 3. The CDR3 sequence is 15 residues long. In DNA, the CDR3 is TGTGCCAGCAGCGTAGCACCTAGCGGGGGGTACGAGCAGTACTTC. Its translation is CASSVAPSGGYEQYF.

To note about this clone: Additional DNA sequences in this sample encode the identical CDR3. The chain has TRBV19 and TRBJ1-5; TRBD1 matches 8 bases. V shed 1 base, J shed 4 bases, and the junction held 9 bases outside the gene matches. CDR1 LNHDA and CDR2 SQIVND come from the germline V gene (reference sequence). The CDR3 loop spans 17 amino acids. The CDR3 sequence: CASSIVQGGKSNQPQHF. The DNA of the CDR3 is TGTGCCAGTAGTATAGTACAGGGGGGAAAGAGTAATCAGCCCCAGCATTTT.

The chain links TRBV19 to TRBJ2-5; TRBD2 might be the D (7 bases). The CDR3 totals 15 residues. V was shortened by 3 bases and J by 7 bases, with 18 bases between the two germline ends. Per the germline V gene, CDR1 is LNHDA and CDR2 is SQIVND (reference sequence). The CDR3 region has the DNA TGTGCCAGTAGTATTCGGGGGGCGGACTCGGTGACCCAGTACTTC. This translates into CASSIRGADSVTQYF.

The J gene is TRBJ1-1, the V gene TRBV7-9; the D gene is possibly TRBD1 (5 bases). This CDR3 spans 12 amino acids. Germline CDR1 reads SEHNR; CDR2 reads FQNEAQ (reference sequence). Trimming took off 5 bases at V and 8 bases at J, with 12 bases between the two ends. As DNA, the CDR3 is TGTGCCAGCAGCAAAAAAGACAGCGAAGCTTTCTTT. As protein: CASSKKDSEAFF.